Below, one T cell receptor (beta chain) is given with its context. The entry originates in a study of PD-1 blockade in mismatch repair-deficient tumors. Study-level background: Patients had eleven to twelve mismatch repair-deficient cancer types, all previously treated and progressing.

The V end was cut by 7 bases, the J end by 2 bases, with 14 bases between. Germline loops: CDR1 LNHDA, CDR2 SQIVND (reference sequence). CDR3 length: 14 residues. TCR sequencing covered a few patients who responded to pembrolizumab. Generated by immunoSEQ multiplex PCR, the TCRdb table keeps only in-frame clones and is missing some. Of around 33,000 clones in the sample, roughly 80% were seen once. The source was PBMCs, collected less than 7 weeks after starting pembrolizumab. This clonotype originated in an adult with mismatch repair-deficient cancer. The chain joins TRBV19 to TRBJ1-1; no definite D call. The CDR3 loop is CASTLYGENTEAFF. For the CDR3, the DNA is TGTGCCAGTACTCTGTACGGGGAAAACACTGAAGCTTTCTTT.